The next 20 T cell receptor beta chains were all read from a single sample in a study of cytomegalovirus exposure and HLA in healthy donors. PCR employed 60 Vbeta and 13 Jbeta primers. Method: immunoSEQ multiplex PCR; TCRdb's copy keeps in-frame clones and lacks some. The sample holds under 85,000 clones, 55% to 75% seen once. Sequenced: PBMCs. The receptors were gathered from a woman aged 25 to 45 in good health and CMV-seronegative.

In nucleotides, the CDR3 is TGTGCCAGCAGCGAAAAGGGACAGTATGGCTACACCTTC. Its protein is CASSEKGQYGYTF. The chain uses TRBV7-6 and TRBJ1-2, with 7 bases fitting TRBD1. The CDR3 spans 13 residues. J was trimmed by 5 bases and V by 5 bases; bases with no gene match: 5. Germline lookup yields CDR1 SGHVS and CDR2 FNYEAQ.

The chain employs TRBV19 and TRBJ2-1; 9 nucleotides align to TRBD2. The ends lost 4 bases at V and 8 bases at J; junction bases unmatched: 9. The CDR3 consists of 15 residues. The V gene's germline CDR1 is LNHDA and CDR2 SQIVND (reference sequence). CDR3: CASSTRSGGWDEQFF. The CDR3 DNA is TGTGCCAGTAGTACGCGTAGCGGGGGTTGGGATGAGCAGTTCTTC.

CDR3 DNA: TGCGCCAGCAGCCCCGACGGCACTAGCGGACAAGAGACCCAGTACTTC. Translating it yields CASSPDGTSGQETQYF. The J gene is TRBJ2-5, the V gene TRBV5-1; 8 nucleotides line up with TRBD2. The V gene's germline CDR1 is SGHRS and CDR2 YFSETQ. Trimming took 4 bases from V and 2 from J; bases not matched to a gene: 10. The CDR3 loop spans 16 amino acids.

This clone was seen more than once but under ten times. The CDR3 here is CSVYAGMNTEAFF. The CDR3 DNA reads TGCAGCGTTTACGCCGGGATGAACACTGAAGCTTTCTTT. The chain uses TRBV29-1 and TRBJ1-1; D is ambiguous. The CDR3 runs to 13 residues. The germline V gene encodes CDR1 SQVTM and CDR2 ANQGSEA. The germline V and J ends were trimmed by 5 bases and 0 bases, with 10 bases remaining between them.

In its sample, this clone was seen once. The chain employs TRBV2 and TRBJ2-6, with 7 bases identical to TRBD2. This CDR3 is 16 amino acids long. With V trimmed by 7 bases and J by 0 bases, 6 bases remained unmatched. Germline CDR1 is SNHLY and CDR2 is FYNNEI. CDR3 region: CASKASGYSGANVLTF. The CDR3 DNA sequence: TGTGCCAGCAAGGCTAGCGGATACTCTGGGGCCAACGTCCTGACTTTC.

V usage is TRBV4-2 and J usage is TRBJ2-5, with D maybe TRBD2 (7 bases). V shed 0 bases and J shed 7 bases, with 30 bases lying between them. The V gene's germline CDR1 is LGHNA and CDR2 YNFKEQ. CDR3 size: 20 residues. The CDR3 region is CASSQELGGAAPVFSWTQYF. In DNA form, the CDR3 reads TGTGCCAGCAGCCAAGAGTTGGGGGGGGCCGCTCCTGTTTTTTCTTGGACCCAGTACTTC.

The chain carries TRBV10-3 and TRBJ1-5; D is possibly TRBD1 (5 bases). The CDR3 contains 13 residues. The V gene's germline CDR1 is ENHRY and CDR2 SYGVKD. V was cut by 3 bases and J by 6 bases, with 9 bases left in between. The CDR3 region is CAISERGGQPQHF. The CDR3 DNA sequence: TGTGCCATCAGTGAAAGGGGCGGTCAGCCCCAGCATTTT.

The CDR3 DNA is TGTGCCAGCAGCTCGGGGGGGGCAGGGAACTATGGCTACACCTTC. Translating it yields CASSSGGAGNYGYTF. The chain recombines TRBV5-4 with TRBJ1-2; D perhaps matches TRBD1 (6 bases). The CDR3 loop spans 15 amino acids. The V and J ends lost 3 bases and 2 bases respectively, with 14 bases between them. CDR1 is SGHNT, CDR2 YYREEE, per germline (reference sequence).

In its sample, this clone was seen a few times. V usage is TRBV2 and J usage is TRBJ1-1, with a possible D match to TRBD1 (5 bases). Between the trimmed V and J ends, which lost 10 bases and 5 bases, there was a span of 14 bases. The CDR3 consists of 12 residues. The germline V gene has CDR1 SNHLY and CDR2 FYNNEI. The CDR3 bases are TGTGCCATCTTCAGGGATCGAACTGAAGCTTTCTTT. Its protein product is CAIFRDRTEAFF. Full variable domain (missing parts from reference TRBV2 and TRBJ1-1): EPEVTQTPSHQVTQMGQEVILRCVPISNHLYFYWYRQILGQKVEFLVSFYNNEISEKSEIFDDQFSVERPDGSNFTLKIRSTKLEDSAMYFCAIFRDRTEAFFGQGTRLTVV.

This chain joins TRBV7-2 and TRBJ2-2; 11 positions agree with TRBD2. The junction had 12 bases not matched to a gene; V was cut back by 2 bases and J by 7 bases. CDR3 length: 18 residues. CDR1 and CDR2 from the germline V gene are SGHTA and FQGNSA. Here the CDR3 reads CASSLQGPTSGVFGELFF. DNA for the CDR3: TGTGCCAGCAGCTTACAAGGCCCGACTAGCGGGGTTTTCGGGGAGCTGTTTTTT.

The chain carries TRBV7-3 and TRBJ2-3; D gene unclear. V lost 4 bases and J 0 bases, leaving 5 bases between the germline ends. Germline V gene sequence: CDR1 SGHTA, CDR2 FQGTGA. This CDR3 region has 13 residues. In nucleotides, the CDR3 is TGTGCCAGCAGCTCCCCTAGCACAGATACGCAGTATTTT. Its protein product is CASSSPSTDTQYF. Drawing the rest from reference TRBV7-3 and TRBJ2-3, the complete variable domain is GAGVSQTPSNKVTEKGKYVELRCDPISGHTALYWYRQSLGQGPEFLIYFQGTGAADDSGLPNDRFFAVRPEGSVSTLKIQRTERGDSAVYLCASSSPSTDTQYFGPGTRLTVL.

CDR3 coding DNA: TGTGCCAGCAGTACAGAAACTGGGGCCAACGTCCTGACTTTC. It codes for CASSTETGANVLTF. The chain is built from TRBV6-5 and TRBJ2-6; D is undetermined. Germline V gene lookup returns CDR1 MNHEY and CDR2 SVGAGI. Deletions cut 5 bases from V and 2 bases from J, with 7 bases between. CDR3 length equals 14 residues.

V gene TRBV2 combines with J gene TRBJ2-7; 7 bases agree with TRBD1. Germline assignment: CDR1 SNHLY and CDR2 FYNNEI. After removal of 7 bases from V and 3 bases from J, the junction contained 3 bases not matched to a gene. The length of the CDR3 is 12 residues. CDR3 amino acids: CASTNRGYEQYF. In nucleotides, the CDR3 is TGTGCCAGCACGAACAGGGGCTACGAGCAGTACTTC.

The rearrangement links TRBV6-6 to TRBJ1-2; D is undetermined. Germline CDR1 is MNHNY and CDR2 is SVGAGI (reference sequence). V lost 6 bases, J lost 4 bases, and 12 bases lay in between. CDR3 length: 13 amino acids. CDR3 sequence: CASSASRSYGYTF. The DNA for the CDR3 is TGTGCCAGCAGCGCCAGCCGGAGCTATGGCTACACCTTC.

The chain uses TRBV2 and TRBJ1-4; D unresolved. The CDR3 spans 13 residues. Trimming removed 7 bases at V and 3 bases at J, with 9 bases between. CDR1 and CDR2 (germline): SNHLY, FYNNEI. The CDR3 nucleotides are TGTGCCAGCATTGACGAGGCTAATGAAAAACTGTTTTTT. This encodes CASIDEANEKLFF. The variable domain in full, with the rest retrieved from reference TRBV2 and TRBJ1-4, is EPEVTQTPSHQVTQMGQEVILRCVPISNHLYFYWYRQILGQKVEFLVSFYNNEISEKSEIFDDQFSVERPDGSNFTLKIRSTKLEDSAMYFCASIDEANEKLFFGSGTQLSVL.

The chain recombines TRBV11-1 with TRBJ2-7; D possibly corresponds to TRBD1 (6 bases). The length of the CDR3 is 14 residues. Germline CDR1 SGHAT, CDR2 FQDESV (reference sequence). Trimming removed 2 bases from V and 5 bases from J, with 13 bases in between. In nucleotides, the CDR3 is TGTGCCAGCAGCTTAATCTTGGGGGCCGACGAGCAGTACTTC. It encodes CASSLILGADEQYF.

The CDR3 region has the DNA TGCGCCAGCAGCTTGGCCTGGCACCCGAACACTGAAGCTTTCTTT. Residues: CASSLAWHPNTEAFF. V gene TRBV5-1 combines with J gene TRBJ1-1, with D hard to call. The germline CDR1 and CDR2 sequences are SGHRS and YFSETQ. Trimming cost V 0 bases and J 1 base, with 10 bases left between them. CDR3 size: 15 residues.

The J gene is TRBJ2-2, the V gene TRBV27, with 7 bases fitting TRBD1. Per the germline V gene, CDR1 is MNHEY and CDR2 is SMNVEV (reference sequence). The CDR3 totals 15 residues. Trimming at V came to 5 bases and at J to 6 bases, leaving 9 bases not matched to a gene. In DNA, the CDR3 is TGTGCCAGCAGTCGAACTACAGGGGTTCCCGGGGAGCTGTTTTTT. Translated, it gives CASSRTTGVPGELFF.

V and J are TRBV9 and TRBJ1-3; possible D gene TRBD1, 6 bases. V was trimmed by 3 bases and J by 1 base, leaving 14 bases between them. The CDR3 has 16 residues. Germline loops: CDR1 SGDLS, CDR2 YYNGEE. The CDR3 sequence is CASSARGSASGNTIYF. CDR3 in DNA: TGTGCCAGCAGCGCTAGGGGGTCTGCTTCTGGAAACACCATATATTTT.

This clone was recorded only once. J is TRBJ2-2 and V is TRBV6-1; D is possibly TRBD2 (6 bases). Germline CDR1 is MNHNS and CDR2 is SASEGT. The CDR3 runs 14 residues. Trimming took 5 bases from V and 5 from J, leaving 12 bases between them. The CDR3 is CASSPGRLTGELFF. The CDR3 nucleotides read TGTGCCAGCAGTCCCGGGAGATTAACCGGGGAGCTGTTTTTT.